Listed here is a single TCR beta chain. Its target antigen remains unknown. Per-base qualities were not stored, and no clone one base away is much larger. TCR beta CDR3 regions were amplified from RNA transcripts. For the first round of RT-PCR on the TCR CDR3, the HTBI primer set was used together with the Qiagen OneStep RT-PCR kit. Libraries were constructed in a second round of multiplex PCR, after which size selection and purification were carried out. Paired-end sequencing of the libraries was performed with 100 bp reads on an Illumina HiSeq2000. Concerning the study's data processing: SOAPnuke was used to process the raw data, throwing out any read that contained adapters or uncalled bases, had a mean Phred below 15, or lacked an exact constant-primer or identifier match. High-quality paired reads were merged with COPE v1.2.5, and unique nucleotide sequences were defined as clonotypes. MiTCR v1.1 was used to align clonotypes to the IMGT TRBV, TRBD and TRBJ reference segments. Only V-J combinations with frequency above 0.0001, covering 99% to 99.2% of repertoires, were analysed. A TCS score was defined as the ratio between F50 (clonal expansion) and ExV (chaos), using BLOSUM62-based TCRdist between CDR3 peptides within each V-J. Welch's t-statistics and random forest reduced just over 500 V-J features to 10 to 15, which were used in a naive Bayes classifier (R e1071). TCRdb trimmed the raw reads at Q25, called clones with MiXCR and kept productive beta chains. Each entry is one CDR3 protein sequence, shown with its most common DNA and genes. The V and J calls follow TCRdb's processing rather than the paper's. A total of roughly 660,000 distinct CDR3 sequences appear in this sample, around a sixth of them only once. Around a sixth of the sample belongs to the ten largest clones.

Graves' hyperthyroidism was defined as stable when no progression to ophthalmopathy occurred over 18 months of follow-up. Hyperthyroidism patients were newly diagnosed, with disease duration under 2 months, and aged 18 to 65 years. The study excluded patients with uncontrolled infections, other autoimmune diseases, pregnancy or lactation. Clinical symptoms, serum thyroxine and TRAb, thyroid ultrasound, and orbital computed tomography formed the basis for the diagnoses. PBMCs were isolated from about 10 ml of fresh peripheral blood by Ficoll-Paque density gradient centrifugation. Total RNA was extracted with Trizol reagent, and quality was checked on an Agilent 2100 Bioanalyzer. This sample is part of a study of T cells in Graves' hyperthyroidism and ophthalmopathy (dated by TCRdb to the late 2010s). Notes on the research overall: Peripheral blood samples were taken at initial diagnosis, before any treatment was given. A discovery cohort of approximately 97 patients, approximately 45 with Graves' ophthalmopathy and 57 with stable Graves' hyperthyroidism, was used to find distinguishing TCR V-J signatures. Whether ophthalmopathy could be predicted prospectively was tested in an independent validation cohort made up of about 18 hyperthyroidism patients plus 17 patients who later progressed to ophthalmopathy. The roughly 91 discovery patients were randomly divided into training and test sets at a 7:3 ratio. Thyroid tissue and blood T-cell repertoires from about six Graves' hyperthyroidism patients were also compared in the study. After sampling, hyperthyroidism patients received methimazole starting at 30 mg daily, and ophthalmopathy patients received high-dose intravenous methylprednisolone. The paper describes TCR Vbeta CDR3 sequencing of roughly 130 peripheral blood samples, made up of some 42 ophthalmopathy patients, approximately 73 hyperthyroidism patients and roughly 17 progressor patients.

Taken from the germline V gene, the CDR1 and CDR2 loops are SGDLS and YYNGEE. The CDR3 runs 13 amino acids, cysteine and phenylalanine included. Only the CDR3 portion is preserved as DNA: 39 bases, with reading frame beginning at the first base. V and J are truncated by 5 bases and 1 base respectively, leaving an intervening sequence of 9 bases. Overall study results and their limits: No statistical method was used to fix the sample size in advance, and group allocation was not hidden from the investigators. In validation, progression to ophthalmopathy was predicted by the model with nearly 71% sensitivity and 72.22% specificity, a median of roughly 6.4 months before onset. Most expanded thyroid clonotypes (frequency above 0.001) were also detected in blood, a finding suggesting that blood repertoires may reflect thyroid immune responses. A model built on a 13 V-J signature distinguished ophthalmopathy from stable hyperthyroidism, reaching roughly 88% sensitivity and 81% to 83% specificity in cross-validation and 80%/75% in testing.

The sequence was collected from a man aged 50-60 years with Graves' hyperthyroidism. The sample was blood. Rearrangement joined TRBV9 to TRBJ1-1, with TRBD1 perhaps the D gene, on 5 matching bases. The DNA sequence reads TGTGCCAGCAGGCTGGGACCGAACACTGAAGCTTTCTTT. It codes for CASRLGPNTEAFF.